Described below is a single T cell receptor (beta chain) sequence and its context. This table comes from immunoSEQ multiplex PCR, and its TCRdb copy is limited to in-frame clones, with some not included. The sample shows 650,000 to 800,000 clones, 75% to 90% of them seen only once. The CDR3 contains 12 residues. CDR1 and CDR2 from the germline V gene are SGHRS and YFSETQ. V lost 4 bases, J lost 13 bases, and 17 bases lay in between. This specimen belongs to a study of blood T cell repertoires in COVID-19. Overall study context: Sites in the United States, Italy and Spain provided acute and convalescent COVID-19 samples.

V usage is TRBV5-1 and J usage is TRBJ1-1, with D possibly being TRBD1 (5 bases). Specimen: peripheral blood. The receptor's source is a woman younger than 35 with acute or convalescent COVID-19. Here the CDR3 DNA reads TGCGCCAGCAGCGATTCCTCAGGGATTGATTTCTTT. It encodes CASSDSSGIDFF.